These T cell receptor beta chains were read from a single sample in a study of T cell responses to AZD1222 COVID-19 vaccine. Assay: immunoSEQ multiplex PCR; the TCRdb copy retains only in-frame clones and omits some. The sample gives some 90,000 clones, about 88% of which show up once; 13% is in the top ten. This specimen was peripheral blood, taken on day 0 of AZD1222 vaccination. Every receptor here comes from an adult in good health. Both conserved end residues are part of each CDR3. D genes are given only for firm matches. Some rows have no size entry. The others give once, few or many, or a class for an expanded clone.

j_call d_call v_call clone_size cdr3_aa cdr3_nt
TRBJ2-5 TRBD2 TRBV7-8 - CASSLSGGQGITQYF TGTGCCAGCAGCCTTAGCGGGGGCCAAGGTATAACCCAGTACTTC
TRBJ1-2 - TRBV12-3/TRBV12-4 - CASTLFLRDGYTF TGTGCCAGCACCTTATTCCTCAGGGACGGCTACACCTTC
TRBJ1-5 TRBD1 TRBV28 - CASRIGTGTSQPQHF TGTGCCAGCAGGATTGGGACAGGGACTTCTCAGCCCCAGCATTTT
TRBJ2-1 TRBD1 TRBV5-4 few CASSSGTGGYNEQFF TGTGCCAGCAGCTCGGGGACAGGGGGCTACAATGAGCAGTTCTTC
TRBJ2-7 - TRBV4-1 - CASSSPSGGPSSYEQYF TGCGCCAGCAGTTCTCCCTCGGGGGGCCCTAGCTCCTACGAGCAGTACTTC
TRBJ2-7 - TRBV7-2 - CASSYGPGESYEQYF TGTGCCAGCAGCTACGGGCCAGGGGAATCCTACGAGCAGTACTTC
TRBJ2-5 - TRBV7-2 - CASSSIGGQETQYF TGTGCCAGCAGCTCCATAGGGGGGCAAGAGACCCAGTACTTC
TRBJ1-4 TRBD1 TRBV2 - CASSLEGGAGEKLFF TGTGCCAGCAGTTTAGAAGGGGGCGCGGGGGAAAAACTGTTTTTT
TRBJ1-1 - TRBV28 - CASIESGDRTEAFF TGTGCCAGCATTGAAAGCGGGGATAGGACTGAAGCTTTCTTT
TRBJ1-2 TRBD1 TRBV10-2 - CASSDFTGGRGYTF TGCGCCAGCAGTGATTTCACAGGGGGGCGCGGCTACACCTTC
TRBJ2-7 - TRBV18 - CASSLRQASYEQYF TGTGCCAGCTCACTACGACAGGCTTCCTACGAGCAGTACTTC
TRBJ1-5 - TRBV10-3 - CAISQRGSNQPQHF TGTGCCATCAGTCAGAGGGGGAGCAATCAGCCCCAGCATTTT
TRBJ1-1 - TRBV19 - CASRIGGNGNTEAFF TGTGCCAGTAGGATCGGGGGGAACGGGAACACTGAAGCTTTCTTT
TRBJ1-1 - TRBV9 - CASSAGQSNTEAFF TGTGCCAGCAGCGCAGGACAGAGTAACACTGAAGCTTTCTTT
TRBJ2-1 - TRBV7-2 - CASSFEGYEQFF TGTGCCAGCAGCTTCGAGGGATATGAGCAGTTCTTC
TRBJ2-2 - TRBV7-6 - CASSSSGGLRAGELFF -
TRBJ1-2 - TRBV7-3 - CASSLRHGREDYGYTF TGTGCCAGCAGCTTGCGTCACGGCAGGGAGGACTATGGCTACACCTTC
TRBJ2-6 - TRBV5-1 - CASSVRSSGANVLTF TGCGCCAGCAGCGTCCGGTCCTCTGGGGCCAACGTCCTGACTTTC
TRBJ2-7 TRBD1 TRBV28 - CASSFGQGTYEQYF TGTGCCAGCAGTTTCGGACAGGGGACCTACGAGCAGTACTTC